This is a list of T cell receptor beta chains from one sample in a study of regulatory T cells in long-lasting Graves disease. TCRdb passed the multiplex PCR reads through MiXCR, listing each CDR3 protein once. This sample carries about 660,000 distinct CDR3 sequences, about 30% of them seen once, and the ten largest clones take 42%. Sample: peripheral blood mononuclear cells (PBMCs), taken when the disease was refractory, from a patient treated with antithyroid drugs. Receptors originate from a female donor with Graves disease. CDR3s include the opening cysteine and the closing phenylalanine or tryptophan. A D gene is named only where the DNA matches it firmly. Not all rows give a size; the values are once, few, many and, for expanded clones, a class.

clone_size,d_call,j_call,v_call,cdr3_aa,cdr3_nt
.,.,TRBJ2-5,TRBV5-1,CASSGGTEEETQYF,TGCGCCAGCAGCGGGGGGACGGAAGAAGAGACCCAGTACTTC
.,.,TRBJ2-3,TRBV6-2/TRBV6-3,CASSDEGWVDTQYF,TGTGCCAGCAGTGATGAAGGATGGGTGGATACGCAGTATTTT
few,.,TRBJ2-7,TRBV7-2,CAPKLTRRSSYEQYF,TGTGCCCCTAAGCTTACCCGGAGAAGCTCCTACGAGCAGTACTTC
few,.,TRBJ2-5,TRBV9,CASSADGTEQETQYF,TGTGCCAGCAGCGCTGACGGGACGGAGCAAGAGACCCAGTACTTC
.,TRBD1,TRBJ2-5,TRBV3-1,CASSLQTGGETQYF,TGTGCCAGCAGCCTACAGACAGGGGGAGAGACCCAGTACTTC
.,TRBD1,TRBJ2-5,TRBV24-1,CATSDFDREETQYF,TGTGCCACCAGTGATTTCGACAGGGAAGAGACCCAGTACTTC
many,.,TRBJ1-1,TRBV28,CASSPRPLPQAFF,TGTGCCAGCAGTCCCCGCCCTCTGCCCCAAGCTTTCTTT
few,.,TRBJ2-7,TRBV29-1,CSVSGAVTRYEQYF,TGCAGCGTTAGTGGGGCAGTGACTCGCTACGAGCAGTACTTC
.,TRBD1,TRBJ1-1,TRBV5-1,CASSEGTGGARTEAFF,TGCGCCAGCAGCGAGGGGACAGGGGGCGCGAGGACTGAAGCTTTCTTT
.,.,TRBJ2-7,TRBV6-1,CASGEAYEQYF,TGTGCCAGCGGTGAGGCCTACGAGCAGTACTTC
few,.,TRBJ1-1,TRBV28,CASITQGRAFF,TGTGCCAGCATTACACAGGGTCGGGCTTTCTTT
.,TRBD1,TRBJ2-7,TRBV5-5,CASSIGQGLYEQYF,TGTGCCAGCAGCATCGGACAGGGGCTCTACGAGCAGTACTTC
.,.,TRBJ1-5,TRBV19,CASSIPTQPQHF,TGTGCCAGTAGTATACCTACTCAGCCCCAGCATTTT
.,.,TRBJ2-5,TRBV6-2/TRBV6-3,CASSRKAVVRETQYF,TGTGCCAGCAGTCGCAAGGCGGTGGTTCGAGAGACCCAGTACTTC
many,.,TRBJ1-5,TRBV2,CASSERQRSNQPQHF,TGTGCCAGCAGTGAGAGACAGCGGAGCAATCAGCCCCAGCATTTT
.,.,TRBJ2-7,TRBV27,CASSQQAIANYEQYF,TGTGCCAGCAGTCAACAAGCCATAGCCAATTACGAGCAGTACTTC
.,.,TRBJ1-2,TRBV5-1,CASSLAGTSSDYGYTF,TGCGCCAGCAGCTTGGCCGGGACGTCAAGTGACTATGGCTACACCTTC
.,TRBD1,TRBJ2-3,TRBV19,CASSIGQGADTQYF,TGTGCCAGTAGTATAGGGCAGGGGGCAGATACGCAGTATTTT
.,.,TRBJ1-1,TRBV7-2,CASSLAGGGPNTEAFF,TGTGCCAGCAGCTTAGCGGGGGGGGGCCCGAACACTGAAGCTTTCTTT
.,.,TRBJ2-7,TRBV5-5,CASSIAPGISYEQYF,TGTGCCAGTAGTATCGCCCCCGGGATTTCCTACGAGCAGTACTTC